Sequencing of this T cell receptor beta chain was carried out in a study of CD8+ T cells in alopecia areata. In the study overall: Oral tofacitinib (5 to 10 mg twice daily) was administered to treated patients.

Study-wide results and limits: Many expanded lesional clones remained in scalp and blood on tofacitinib.

Germline V lookup: CDR1 SGHDT, CDR2 YYEEEE. CDR3 length: 15 residues. Germline trimming cut 4 bases from V and 6 bases from J; bases unmatched to any gene: 6. Following extraction, RNA underwent reverse transcription to cDNA, which served as the sequencing template. Repertoires were generated with immunoSEQ multiplex PCR, while TCRdb's copy carries only in-frame clones and drops some. The top ten hold more than 20% of the sample, which has under 150,000 clones, around 82% seen once. Noted treatment: oral pan-JAK inhibitor, 5-10 mg twice daily. As regards this clone: Its antigen is as yet unknown. A much larger clone lies one base from this, so it may be a read error.

The chain recombines TRBV5-6 with TRBJ2-1, with 11 bases matching TRBD2. The source was CD8+ T cells sorted from blood, collected at week 4, from a patient treated with tofacitinib. This TCR was sampled from a human donor with alopecia areata. CDR3 bases: TGTGCCAGCAGCCCGGGACTAGCGGAAGGCAATGAGCAGTTCTTC. Translated, it gives CASSPGLAEGNEQFF.